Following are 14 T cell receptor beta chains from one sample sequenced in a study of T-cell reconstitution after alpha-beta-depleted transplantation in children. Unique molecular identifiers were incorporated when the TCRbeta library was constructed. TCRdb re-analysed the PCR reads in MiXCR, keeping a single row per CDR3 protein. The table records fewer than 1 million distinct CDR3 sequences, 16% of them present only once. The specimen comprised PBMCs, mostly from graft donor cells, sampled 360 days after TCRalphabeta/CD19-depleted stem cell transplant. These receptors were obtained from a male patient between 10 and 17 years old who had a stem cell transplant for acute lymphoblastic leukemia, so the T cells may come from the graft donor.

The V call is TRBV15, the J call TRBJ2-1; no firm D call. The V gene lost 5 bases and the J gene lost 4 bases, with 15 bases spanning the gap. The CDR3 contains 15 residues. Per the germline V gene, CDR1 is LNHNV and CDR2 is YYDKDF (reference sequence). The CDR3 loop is CATSPRGWPYNEQFF. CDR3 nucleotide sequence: TGTGCCACCAGCCCCCGAGGTTGGCCTTACAATGAGCAGTTCTTC.

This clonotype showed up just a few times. CDR3 sequence (DNA): TGCGCCAGCAGAGAGATTACCGGGCCCCTTAATGAAAAACTGTTTTTT. This translates into CASREITGPLNEKLFF. This chain joins TRBV23-1 and TRBJ1-4; D gene ambiguous. TRBV23-1 is known as an ORF, though its function is uncertain. Trimming removed 6 bases from V and 4 bases from J, with 18 bases in between. This CDR3 contains 16 residues.

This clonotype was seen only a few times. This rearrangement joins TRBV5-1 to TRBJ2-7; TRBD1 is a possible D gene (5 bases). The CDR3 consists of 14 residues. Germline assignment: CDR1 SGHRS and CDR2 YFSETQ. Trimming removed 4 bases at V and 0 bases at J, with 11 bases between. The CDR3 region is CASSAQVSSYEQYF. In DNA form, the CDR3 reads TGCGCCAGCAGCGCACAGGTGAGCTCCTACGAGCAGTACTTC.

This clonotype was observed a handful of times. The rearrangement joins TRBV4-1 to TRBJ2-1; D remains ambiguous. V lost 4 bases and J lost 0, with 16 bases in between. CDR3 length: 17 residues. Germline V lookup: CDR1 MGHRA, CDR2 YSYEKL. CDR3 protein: CASSPPGGRSSYNEQFF. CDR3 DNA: TGCGCCAGCAGCCCCCCTGGTGGACGGAGCTCCTACAATGAGCAGTTCTTC.

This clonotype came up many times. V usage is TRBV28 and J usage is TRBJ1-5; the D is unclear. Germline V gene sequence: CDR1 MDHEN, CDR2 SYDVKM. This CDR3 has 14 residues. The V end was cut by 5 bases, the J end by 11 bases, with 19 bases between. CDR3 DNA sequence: TGTGCCAGCAGTATAGGGTTTGGTCTCGTGACCCAGCATTTT. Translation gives CASSIGFGLVTQHF. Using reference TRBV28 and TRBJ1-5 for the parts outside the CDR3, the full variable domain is DVKVTQSSRYLVKRTGEKVFLECVQDMDHENMFWYRQDPGLGLRLIYFSYDVKMKEKGDIPEGYSVSREKKERFSLILESASTNQTSMYLCASSIGFGLVTQHFGDGTRLSIL.

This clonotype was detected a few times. CDR3 in DNA: TGTGCCAGCAGCCATGGGGGCGTTAGCTCTGGAAACACCATATATTTT. Encoded protein: CASSHGGVSSGNTIYF. The genes are TRBV9 and TRBJ1-3, with D possibly being TRBD1 (6 bases). V gave up 4 bases and J gave up 0 bases, with 14 bases separating them. CDR3 length: 16 amino acids. In germline, CDR1 is SGDLS, CDR2 YYNGEE.

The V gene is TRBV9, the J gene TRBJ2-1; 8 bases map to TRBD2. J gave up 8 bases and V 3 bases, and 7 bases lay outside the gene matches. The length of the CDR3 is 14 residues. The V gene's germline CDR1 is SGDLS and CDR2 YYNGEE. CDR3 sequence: CASSAWTSSHEQFF. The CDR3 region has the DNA TGTGCCAGCAGCGCATGGACTAGCTCCCATGAGCAGTTCTTC.

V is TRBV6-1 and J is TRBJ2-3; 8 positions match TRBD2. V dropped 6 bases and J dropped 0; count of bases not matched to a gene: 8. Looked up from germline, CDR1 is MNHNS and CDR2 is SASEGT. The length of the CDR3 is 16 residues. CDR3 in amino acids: CASSPPGLGSTDTQYF. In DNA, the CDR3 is TGTGCCAGCAGCCCACCGGGACTAGGGAGCACAGATACGCAGTATTTT.

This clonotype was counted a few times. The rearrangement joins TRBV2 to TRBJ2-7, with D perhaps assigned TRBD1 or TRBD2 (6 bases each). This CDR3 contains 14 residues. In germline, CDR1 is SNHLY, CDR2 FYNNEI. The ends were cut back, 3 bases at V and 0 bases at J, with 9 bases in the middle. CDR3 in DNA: TGTGCCAGCAGTGAGGGGGGCTACTCCTACGAGCAGTACTTC. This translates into CASSEGGYSYEQYF.

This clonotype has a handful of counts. CDR3 sequence: CASSDRYRPIYGYTF. CDR3 DNA: TGTGCCAGCAGTGATCGGTACAGACCAATCTATGGCTACACCTTC. J is TRBJ1-2 and V is TRBV2; D gene uncertain. CDR1 is SNHLY, CDR2 FYNNEI, per germline. Between the trimmed V and J ends, which lost 3 bases and 4 bases, there was a span of 15 bases. There are 15 residues in the CDR3.

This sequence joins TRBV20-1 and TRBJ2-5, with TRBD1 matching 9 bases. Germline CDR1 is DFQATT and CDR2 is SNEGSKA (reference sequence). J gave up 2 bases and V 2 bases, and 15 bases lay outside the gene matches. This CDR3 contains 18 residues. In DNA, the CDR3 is TGCAGTGCTAGAACCACCCTCGGGACAGGGCAGCGGCAAGAGACCCAGTACTTC. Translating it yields CSARTTLGTGQRQETQYF.

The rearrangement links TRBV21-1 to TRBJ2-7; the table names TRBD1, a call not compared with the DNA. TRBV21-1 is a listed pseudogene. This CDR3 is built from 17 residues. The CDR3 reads CASSKVRRDRGFYEQYF. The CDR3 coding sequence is TGTGCCAGCAGCAAAGTGAGGCGGGACCGGGGATTCTACGAGCAGTACTTC.

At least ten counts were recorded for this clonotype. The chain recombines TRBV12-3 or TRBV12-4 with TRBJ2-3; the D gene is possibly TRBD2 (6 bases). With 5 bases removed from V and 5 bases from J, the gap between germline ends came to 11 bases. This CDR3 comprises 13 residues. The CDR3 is CASSPAGLDTQYF. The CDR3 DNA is TGTGCCAGCAGTCCGGCGGGGTTAGATACGCAGTATTTT.

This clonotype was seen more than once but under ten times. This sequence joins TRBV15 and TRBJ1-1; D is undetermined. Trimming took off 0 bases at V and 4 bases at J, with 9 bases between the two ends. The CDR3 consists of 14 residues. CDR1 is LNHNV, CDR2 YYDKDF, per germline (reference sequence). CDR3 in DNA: TGTGCCACCAGCAGAGATTCTGCCAGCACTGAAGCTTTCTTT. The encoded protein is CATSRDSASTEAFF. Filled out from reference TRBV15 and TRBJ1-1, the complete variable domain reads DAMVIQNPRYQVTQFGKPVTLSCSQTLNHNVMYWYQQKSSQAPKLLFHYYDKDFNNEADTPDNFQSRRPNTSFCFLDIRSPGLGDTAMYLCATSRDSASTEAFFGQGTRLTVV.